The 23 T cell receptor beta chains given below trace back to one sample, sequenced in a study of response to subunit inactivated influenza vaccine. TCRdb re-derived calls from the RT-PCR reads in MiXCR, one entry per CDR3 protein. The table has 500,000 or so distinct CDR3 sequences, 15% to 20% seen once; the top ten hold 3%. This specimen consisted of CD4+ T cells sorted from PBMCs, obtained around 25 months after vaccination. These receptors all stem from a man between 50 and 75 years old who received an inactivated influenza vaccine.

This clonotype occurred a few times. V is TRBV12-3 or TRBV12-4 and J is TRBJ1-2, with 7 bases that match TRBD1. The length of the CDR3 is 17 residues. Losses at the gene ends were 3 bases for V and 1 base for J; bases not matched to a gene: 11. CDR3 sequence: CASSFRQGDVFNYGYTF. The CDR3 DNA follows: TGTGCCAGCAGTTTTCGGCAGGGGGATGTTTTTAACTATGGCTACACCTTC.

The CDR3 protein is CASSGYSDTQYF. The CDR3 DNA reads as TGTGCCAGCAGTGGATATTCAGATACGCAGTATTTT. V usage is TRBV12-3 or TRBV12-4 and J usage is TRBJ2-3; D remains ambiguous. Trimming stripped 5 bases from V and 4 bases from J, with 7 bases between. This CDR3 contains 12 residues.

The chain employs TRBV5-6 and TRBJ1-1; TRBD1 aligns across 10 bases. Germline CDR1 is SGHDT and CDR2 is YYEEEE. With V trimmed by 4 bases and J by 6 bases, 9 bases remained unmatched. CDR3 size: 15 residues. The chain's CDR3 is CASSPRDRGWAEAFF. In DNA, the CDR3 is TGTGCCAGCAGCCCTCGGGACAGGGGATGGGCTGAAGCTTTCTTT.

This clonotype has just a few counts. The V and J genes are TRBV27 and TRBJ2-6, with 7 nucleotides matching TRBD1. The germline CDR1 and CDR2 sequences are MNHEY and SMNVEV (reference sequence). The CDR3 is 17 residues long. The junction had 6 bases not matched to a gene; V was cut back by 2 bases and J by 2 bases. This chain's CDR3 is CASSLRTGIPGANVLTF. The CDR3 bases are TGTGCCAGCAGTTTACGGACAGGAATTCCTGGGGCCAACGTCCTGACTTTC.

This clonotype was counted a few times. The chain has TRBV6-5 and TRBJ2-1; tentative D call: TRBD1 (6 bases). In germline, CDR1 is MNHEY, CDR2 SVGAGI. V dropped 3 bases and J dropped 0 bases, with 9 bases sitting between them. This CDR3 has 15 amino acids. CDR3 amino acids: CASSYRGSSYNEQFF. As DNA, the CDR3 is TGTGCCAGCAGTTATAGGGGGAGCTCCTACAATGAGCAGTTCTTC.

V gene TRBV14 combines with J gene TRBJ2-7; TRBD2 agrees at 8 bases. J was trimmed by 0 bases and V by 1 base; bases with no gene match: 8. Germline CDR1 reads SGHDN; CDR2 reads FVKESK. This CDR3 has 17 residues. The CDR3 DNA reads as TGTGCCAGCAGCCAAGGATTCCCCGCGGGAGGCTCCTACGAGCAGTACTTC. It yields the protein CASSQGFPAGGSYEQYF.

V gene TRBV5-1 combines with J gene TRBJ2-3; D is ambiguous. Germline-derived CDR1 and CDR2 are SGHRS and YFSETQ. V dropped 6 bases and J dropped 0 bases, with 14 bases sitting between them. The CDR3 loop spans 15 amino acids. CDR3 amino acids: CASIPTAASTDTQYF. The DNA for the CDR3 is TGCGCCAGCATCCCGACTGCGGCGAGCACAGATACGCAGTATTTT. Full variable domain (missing parts from reference TRBV5-1 and TRBJ2-3): KAGVTQTPRYLIKTRGQQVTLSCSPISGHRSVSWYQQTPGQGLQFLFEYFSETQRNKGNFPGRFSGRQFSNSRSEMNVSTLELGDSALYLCASIPTAASTDTQYFGPGTRLTVL.

This clonotype was observed a handful of times. The chain combines TRBV6-1 with TRBJ2-4, with D uncertain. The V and J ends lost 6 bases and 7 bases respectively, with 16 bases between them. CDR3 length: 14 amino acids. The germline V gene encodes CDR1 MNHNS and CDR2 SASEGT. The CDR3 region has the DNA TGTGCCAGCAGGGACCAGGCGTTAAGGAACATTCAGTACTTC. Translating gives CASRDQALRNIQYF.

This chain uses TRBV7-8 with TRBJ2-5, with 12 bases matching TRBD2. J gave up 4 bases and V 5 bases, and 8 bases lay outside the gene matches. This CDR3 comprises 16 residues. In germline, CDR1 is SGHVS, CDR2 FQNEAQ. Here the CDR3 reads CASSHRTSGVTETQYF. The CDR3 nucleotides read TGTGCCAGCAGCCACCGGACTAGCGGGGTGACAGAGACCCAGTACTTC.

This clonotype was observed a few times. The chain uses TRBV5-1 and TRBJ2-7; D gene unclear. The CDR3 is made up of 11 amino acids. Trimming removed 3 bases from V and 7 bases from J, with 8 bases in between. CDR1 is SGHRS, CDR2 YFSETQ, per germline. CDR3 region: CASSSKGEQYF. Here the CDR3 DNA reads TGCGCCAGCAGCTCGAAGGGAGAGCAGTACTTC.

The V and J genes are TRBV27 and TRBJ2-3; 9 bases match TRBD1. The CDR3 contains 14 residues. Germline CDR1 and CDR2: MNHEY and SMNVEV (reference sequence). The V segment lost 6 bases and the J segment 10 bases; nucleotides outside the gene matches: 11. CDR3 region: CASSPGQGVRAQYF. In nucleotides, the CDR3 is TGTGCCAGCAGCCCGGGACAGGGTGTCCGCGCGCAGTATTTT.

This clonotype was counted at least ten times. The rearrangement joins TRBV12-3 or TRBV12-4 to TRBJ1-4; the match to TRBD1 covers 8 bases. The CDR3 consists of 15 residues. Unmatched junction bases numbered 6, after V lost 2 bases and J lost 7 bases. CDR3 region: CASSLSHRGGEKLFF. Here the CDR3 DNA reads TGTGCCAGCAGTTTATCCCACAGGGGGGGTGAAAAACTGTTTTTT.

The chain carries TRBV20-1 and TRBJ1-2, with 8 bases lining up with TRBD1. The CDR3 extends over 15 amino acids. Germline values: CDR1 DFQATT, CDR2 SNEGSKA (reference sequence). Trimming took 2 bases from V and 8 from J; bases not matched to a gene: 13. In DNA, the CDR3 is TGCAGTGCTAGAACCAGGACAGGGAGGGCCCAGGGCTACACCTTC. As protein: CSARTRTGRAQGYTF.

The chain has TRBV5-1 and TRBJ2-1; the match to TRBD2 covers 13 bases. The CDR3 spans 15 residues. The V and J ends lost 6 bases and 10 bases, in that order; junction bases with no gene match: 10. CDR1 is SGHRS, CDR2 YFSETQ, per germline. CDR3 DNA sequence: TGCGCCAGCACCCGGACTAGCGGGAGTGGTTCGGAGCAGTTCTTC. Protein product: CASTRTSGSGSEQFF.

The chain recombines TRBV7-2 with TRBJ2-7; TRBD2 agrees at 8 bases. The ends lost 7 bases at V and 1 base at J; junction bases unmatched: 12. The CDR3 totals 16 residues. CDR1 and CDR2 from the germline V gene are SGHTA and FQGNSA. The DNA for the CDR3 is TGTGCCAGCACCCCGGTGGCGACTAGCGAGTCCTACGAGCAGTACTTC. Translating gives CASTPVATSESYEQYF.

The CDR3 DNA is TGTGCCAGCAGCACACACCCCGAGAGGCTGTGGCTACGAGATACGCAGTATTTT. Amino acids: CASSTHPERLWLRDTQYF. This chain uses TRBV3-1 with TRBJ2-3; D gene unclear. The CDR3 runs 18 residues. Trimming left V 5 bases short and J 5 bases short, with 26 bases between. Germline loops: CDR1 LGHDT, CDR2 YNNKEL (reference sequence).

This chain uses TRBV7-2 with TRBJ2-2; 7 bases agree with TRBD2. Trimming took 4 bases from V and 1 from J; bases not matched to a gene: 6. Germline V gene sequence: CDR1 SGHTA, CDR2 FQGNSA. The CDR3 runs to 16 residues. CDR3 in amino acids: CASSSFAGVNTGELFF. CDR3 coding DNA: TGTGCCAGCAGCTCCTTTGCGGGGGTGAACACCGGGGAGCTGTTTTTT.

V and J are TRBV7-2 and TRBJ2-1; TRBD2 aligns across 7 bases. This CDR3 contains 15 residues. J gave up 8 bases and V 1 base, and 8 bases lay outside the gene matches. The germline CDR1 and CDR2 sequences are SGHTA and FQGNSA. This CDR3 is CASSLEAGRKDEQFF. CDR3 bases: TGTGCCAGCAGCTTAGAAGCGGGAAGAAAAGATGAGCAGTTCTTC.

The V call is TRBV29-1, the J call TRBJ1-1; D remains ambiguous. This CDR3 comprises 14 residues. The V end lost 7 bases, the J end lost 1 base, and 16 bases lay between the germline ends. The V gene's germline CDR1 is SQVTM and CDR2 ANQGSEA. As DNA, the CDR3 is TGCAGCGCTTCCCCGAGGACGGCGAACACTGAAGCTTTCTTT. Amino acid sequence: CSASPRTANTEAFF.

The V gene is TRBV20-1, the J gene TRBJ2-7, with 7 bases that match TRBD2. Germline values: CDR1 DFQATT, CDR2 SNEGSKA (reference sequence). The CDR3 is made up of 16 amino acids. Unmatched junction bases numbered 13, after V lost 5 bases and J lost 0 bases. DNA for the CDR3: TGCAGTGCTCCCCACACGGCTAGCGGTTTCTCCTACGAGCAGTACTTC. Translation: CSAPHTASGFSYEQYF.

The J gene is TRBJ2-2, the V gene TRBV28; TRBD2 is a possible D gene (5 bases). The CDR3 contains 15 residues. The V gene lost 10 bases and the J gene lost 9 bases, with 24 bases spanning the gap. The V gene's germline CDR1 is MDHEN and CDR2 SYDVKM. CDR3 region: CATFPRVSGSRELFF. CDR3 sequence (DNA): TGTGCCACCTTCCCGCGGGTCTCGGGGAGCCGGGAGCTGTTTTTT.

This clonotype was seen more than once but under ten times. The V call is TRBV7-8, the J call TRBJ1-1; no reliable D call. This CDR3 has 17 residues. Germline-derived CDR1 and CDR2 are SGHVS and FQNEAQ. Trimming cost V 0 bases and J 0 bases, with 14 bases left between them. The CDR3 is CASSLAGRRSVNTEAFF. In DNA form, the CDR3 reads TGTGCCAGCAGCTTAGCAGGGCGCCGGTCGGTGAACACTGAAGCTTTCTTT.

This CDR3 reads CSVVPFQLGLNTEAFF. CDR3 coding DNA: TGCAGCGTCGTCCCCTTTCAATTGGGGCTGAACACTGAAGCTTTCTTT. The J gene is TRBJ1-1, the V gene TRBV29-1; TRBD1 might be the D (5 bases). CDR3 size: 16 residues. V lost 6 bases, J lost 0 bases, and 20 bases lay in between. Germline-derived CDR1 and CDR2 are SQVTM and ANQGSEA.